This TCR beta chain was captured by sequencing in a study of regulatory T cells in long-lasting Graves disease. Study-wide results and limits: TRBV28, TRBJ1-2 and TRBJ2-5 were segments that persistent disease favored. Persistent Graves' patients had lower TCR diversity than newly diagnosed ones. Whereas about a thousand public clonotypes were shared by new patients, persistent patients shared more, at 2,741.

Trimming shortened V by 6 bases and J by 0 bases, and 18 bases separated the two germline ends. Germline assignment: CDR1 SQVTM and CDR2 ANQGSEA. The CDR3 runs 15 residues. Regarding time point: persistent/refractory GD, antithyroid drugs over 5 years with positive TRAb. PBMC-extracted RNA yielded the TCR library. Patients hailed from an endocrinology department in Xi'an, China. A few counts support this clonotype. Its specificity is unknown. Arm-PCR of CDR3 regions with iRepertoire HTBI primers generated TCR beta libraries. Each CDR3 protein is one row after TCRdb ran MiXCR on the multiplex PCR reads. The sample contains 360,000 or so distinct CDR3 sequences, about 23% of which appear only once.

V and J are TRBV29-1 and TRBJ2-7; tentative D call: TRBD2 (5 bases). The sequence was obtained from a woman in her 40s with Graves disease. The sequenced sample was peripheral blood mononuclear cells (PBMCs), obtained when the disease was refractory, from a patient treated with antithyroid drugs. CDR3 nucleotide sequence: TGCAGCGTGAGGCCGGGGTTTTCCAGCTCCTACGAGCAGTACTTC. Protein sequence: CSVRPGFSSSYEQYF.